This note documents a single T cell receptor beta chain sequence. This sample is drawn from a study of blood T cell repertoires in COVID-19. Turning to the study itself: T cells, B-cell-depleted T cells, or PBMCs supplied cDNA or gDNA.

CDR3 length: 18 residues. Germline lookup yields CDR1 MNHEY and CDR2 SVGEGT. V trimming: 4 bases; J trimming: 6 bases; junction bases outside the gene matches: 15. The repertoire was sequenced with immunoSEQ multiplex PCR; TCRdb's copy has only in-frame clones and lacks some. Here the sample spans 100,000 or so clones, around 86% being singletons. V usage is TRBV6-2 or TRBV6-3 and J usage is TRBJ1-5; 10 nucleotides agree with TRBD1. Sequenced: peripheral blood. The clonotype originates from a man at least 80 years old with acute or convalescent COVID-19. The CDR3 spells CASSFSKTGTGAVQPQHF. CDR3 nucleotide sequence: TGTGCCAGCAGTTTCTCTAAGACCGGGACAGGGGCGGTTCAGCCCCAGCATTTT.